Listed here are 16 T cell receptor beta chains from one sample, sequenced in a study of blood T cell repertoires in COVID-19. Method: immunoSEQ multiplex PCR; TCRdb's copy keeps in-frame clones and lacks some. The repertoire holds 310,000 or so clones, more than 70% seen once, with around 1.6% in the top ten. Sequenced input: peripheral blood. These receptor sequences come from a woman aged 45-65 years with acute or convalescent COVID-19.

This clone is a singleton in its sample. The V and J genes are TRBV28 and TRBJ1-2, with 7 nucleotides matching TRBD1. CDR3 size: 13 residues. The germline V gene encodes CDR1 MDHEN and CDR2 SYDVKM. V shed 6 bases, J shed 6 bases, and the junction held 7 bases outside the gene matches. CDR3 in amino acids: CASSPGGKDGYTF. As DNA, the CDR3 is TGTGCCAGCAGCCCAGGGGGGAAGGATGGCTACACCTTC.

The chain employs TRBV5-4 and TRBJ1-3, with unresolved D. The CDR3 has 15 residues. Germline loops: CDR1 SGHNT, CDR2 YYREEE (reference sequence). Trimming took 0 bases from V and 0 from J, leaving 7 bases between them. Here the CDR3 DNA reads TGTGCCAGCAGCTTGGAATCCAGCTCTGGAAACACCATATATTTT. Protein sequence: CASSLESSSGNTIYF.

V and J are TRBV6-5 and TRBJ2-2; tentative D call: TRBD1 (6 bases). Trimming removed 8 bases at V and 1 base at J, with 14 bases between. The CDR3 covers 15 residues. CDR1 MNHEY and CDR2 SVGAGI come from the germline V gene. The CDR3 spells CASGGGGQNTGELFF. CDR3 DNA: TGTGCCAGCGGGGGTGGGGGCCAGAACACCGGGGAGCTGTTTTTT.

The chain couples TRBV27 to TRBJ2-5; 8 nucleotides agree with TRBD2. Germline V gene data show CDR1 as MNHEY and CDR2 as SMNVEV (reference sequence). V trimming: 8 bases; J trimming: 5 bases; junction bases outside the gene matches: 16. The CDR3 extends over 16 amino acids. The CDR3 region has the DNA TGTGCCAGCTCGTTAAGCCCAGCGGGAGCGGGGGAGACCCAGTACTTC. This translates into CASSLSPAGAGETQYF.

Here the CDR3 reads CASSPVSRQISTNEKLFF. Here the CDR3 DNA reads TGTGCCAGCTCACCCGTTTCCCGACAGATATCAACTAATGAAAAACTGTTTTTT. This chain connects TRBV18 to TRBJ1-4, with D tentatively TRBD1 (5 bases). The CDR3 sequence is 18 residues long. Trimming removed 3 bases at V and 0 bases at J, with 17 bases between. Germline assignment: CDR1 KGHSH and CDR2 LQKENI.

This rearrangement joins TRBV28 to TRBJ2-3, with 8 bases fitting TRBD2. The CDR3 sequence is 15 residues long. V lost 1 base to trimming and J lost 7 bases; unmatched junction nucleotides: 7. The germline CDR1 and CDR2 sequences are MDHEN and SYDVKM. DNA of the CDR3: TGTGCCAGCAGTTTATTGGCGGGAGGTATGAATACGCAGTATTTT. Protein: CASSLLAGGMNTQYF.

The count of this clone is one. The J gene is TRBJ1-2, the V gene TRBV5-4; TRBD1 agrees at 9 bases. Germline V CDR1 and CDR2: SGHNT, YYREEE (reference sequence). CDR3 size: 14 residues. V lost 4 bases and J lost 8; bases outside the gene matches: 9. Here the CDR3 DNA reads TGTGCCAGCAGCCGCACAGGGGGCGCCGAGGGCTACACCTTC. Residues: CASSRTGGAEGYTF.

V is TRBV10-1 and J is TRBJ1-2, with TRBD1 matching over 9 bases. Per the germline V gene, CDR1 is WNHNN and CDR2 is SYGVQD (reference sequence). Trimming removed 2 bases from V and 5 bases from J; junction bases left unmatched: 6. There are 15 residues in the CDR3. CDR3 sequence (DNA): TGCGCCAGCAGTGAGATGCGGGACAGGGAATATGGCTACACCTTC. Translation gives CASSEMRDREYGYTF.

This clone was seen a single time. The chain employs TRBV6-6 and TRBJ2-5, with 13 bases lining up with TRBD2. V shed 5 bases and J 5 bases; nucleotides not matched to a gene: 2. The germline gives CDR1 MNHNY, CDR2 SVGAGI (reference sequence). This CDR3 is 14 amino acids long. As DNA, the CDR3 is TGTGCCAGCAGTGGGACTAGCGGGATTGAGACCCAGTACTTC. Protein: CASSGTSGIETQYF.

The chain uses TRBV7-6 and TRBJ2-1; 9 bases are a match to TRBD2. The CDR3 has 15 residues. CDR1 is SGHVS and CDR2 is FNYEAQ in the germline V gene. V lost 3 bases and J lost 5; bases outside the gene matches: 5. The CDR3 DNA follows: TGTGCCAGCAGCTTTAGCGGGAGCCGCCACAATGAGCAGTTCTTC. This gives the protein CASSFSGSRHNEQFF.

The chain recombines TRBV6-1 with TRBJ1-3; D is undetermined. Trimming took off 1 base at V and 4 bases at J, with 5 bases between the two ends. The CDR3 has 13 residues. Germline V lookup: CDR1 MNHNS, CDR2 SASEGT. The CDR3 nucleotides are TGTGCCAGCAGTGAAGTAACAGGAAACACCATATATTTT. This codes for CASSEVTGNTIYF.

The chain is built from TRBV28 and TRBJ1-5; TRBD1 might be the D (5 bases). V dropped 7 bases and J dropped 5 bases, with 12 bases sitting between them. The CDR3 totals 13 residues. Germline CDR1 and CDR2: MDHEN and SYDVKM. As DNA, the CDR3 is TGTGCCAGCACCGATGACAGTTATCAGCCCCAGCATTTT. Translation gives CASTDDSYQPQHF.

The V gene is TRBV12-1, the J gene TRBJ2-3; TRBD2 is the table's D call and was not checked against the DNA. TRBV12-1 is flagged as a pseudogene. The CDR3 sequence is 15 residues long. CDR3 protein: CASSCLAGVADTQYF. CDR3 in DNA: TGTGCCAGCAGCTGTCTAGCGGGAGTTGCGGATACGCAGTATTTT.

This clone was detected only a few times. The J gene is TRBJ2-7, the V gene TRBV19; 12 bases agree with TRBD1. The CDR3 is 16 amino acids. The J segment lost 7 bases and the V segment lost 6 bases, leaving 13 bases of the junction unmatched. Germline V gene sequence: CDR1 LNHDA, CDR2 SQIVND (reference sequence). The CDR3 DNA reads TGTGCCAGTAGACCCGGGACAGGGGGCTTTTATGGGGAGCAGTACTTC. This sequence encodes CASRPGTGGFYGEQYF.

V is TRBV7-9 and J is TRBJ1-1, with unresolved D. Trimming took 3 bases from V and 6 from J, leaving 8 bases between them. The CDR3 consists of 12 residues. Per the germline V gene, CDR1 is SEHNR and CDR2 is FQNEAQ (reference sequence). The CDR3 DNA reads as TGTGCCAGCAGCTTGAGGAGCCCTGAAGCTTTCTTT. Protein sequence: CASSLRSPEAFF.

This rearrangement joins TRBV7-9 to TRBJ1-5; D unresolved. Germline assignment: CDR1 SEHNR and CDR2 FQNEAQ (reference sequence). The CDR3 totals 12 residues. V gave up 11 bases and J gave up 8 bases, with 16 bases separating them. The CDR3 loop is CAVNGVDEPQHF. The CDR3, as DNA: TGTGCCGTAAACGGGGTCGATGAGCCCCAGCATTTT.